One TCR beta chain is described in this entry. Its antigen is unidentified. This CDR3 region has 14 residues. Germline CDR1 and CDR2: SQVTM and ANQGSEA. The sample comes from a study of CXCR3-negative and CXCR3-positive naive CD8 T cells. Study outcomes and limitations: A higher hydrophobicity marked the TRB CDR3s of CXCR3-positive naive cells versus CXCR3-negative naive cells. Because surface CD5 did not distinguish the naive subsets, TCR strength was inferred from TRB CDR3 properties.

All TRB cDNA libraries came from 5' RACE performed with UMI labels. TCRdb reanalyzed the 5' RACE reads and collapses them to one entry per CDR3 protein, without DNA. There are some 120,000 distinct CDR3 sequences in the sample, with 0.5% to 0.6% held by the top ten. The material sequenced was naive CXCR3+ CD8+ T cells from blood. Noted subset: CD45RO-CCR7+CD27+CD95- naive CD8+ T cells expressing CXCR3 (TNR3+). The source is a human donor in good health. Some clones in this sample may be carry-over from other donors' samples. The chain is built from TRBV29-1 and TRBJ2-4; lacking DNA, the TRBD1 call made by TCRdb goes unchecked. The CDR3: CSVEGPDRGNIQYF. Using reference TRBV29-1 and TRBJ2-4 for the parts outside the CDR3, the full variable domain is SAVISQKPSRDICQRGTSLTIQCQVDSQVTMMFWYRQQPGQSLTLIATANQGSEATYESGFVIDKFPISRPNLTFSTLTVSNMSPEDSSIYLCSVEGPDRGNIQYFGAGTRLSVL.